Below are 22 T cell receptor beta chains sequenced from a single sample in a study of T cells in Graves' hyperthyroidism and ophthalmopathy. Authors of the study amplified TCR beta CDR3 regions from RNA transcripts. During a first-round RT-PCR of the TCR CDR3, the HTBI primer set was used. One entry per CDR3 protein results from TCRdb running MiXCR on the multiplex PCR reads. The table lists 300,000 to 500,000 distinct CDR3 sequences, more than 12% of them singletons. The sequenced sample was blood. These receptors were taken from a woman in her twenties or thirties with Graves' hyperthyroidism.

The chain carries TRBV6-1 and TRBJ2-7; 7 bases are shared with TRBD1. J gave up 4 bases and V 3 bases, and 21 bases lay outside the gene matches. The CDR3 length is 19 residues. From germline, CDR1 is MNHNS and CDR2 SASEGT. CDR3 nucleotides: TGTGCCAGCAGTGACCCAATCACCTACACAGGGGACGTTTGGTACGAGCAGTACTTC. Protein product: CASSDPITYTGDVWYEQYF.

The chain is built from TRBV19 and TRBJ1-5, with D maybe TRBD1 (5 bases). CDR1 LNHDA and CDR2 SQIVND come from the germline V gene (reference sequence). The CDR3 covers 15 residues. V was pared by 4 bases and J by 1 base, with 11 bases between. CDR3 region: CASSRGGLSNQPQHF. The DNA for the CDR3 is TGTGCCAGTAGTAGGGGGGGGTTAAGCAATCAGCCCCAGCATTTT.

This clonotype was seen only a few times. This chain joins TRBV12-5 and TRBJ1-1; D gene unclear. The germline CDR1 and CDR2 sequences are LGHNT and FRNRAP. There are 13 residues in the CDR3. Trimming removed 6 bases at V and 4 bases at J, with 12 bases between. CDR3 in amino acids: CASGQQTGTEAFF. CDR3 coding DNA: TGTGCTAGTGGCCAACAAACGGGCACTGAAGCTTTCTTT.

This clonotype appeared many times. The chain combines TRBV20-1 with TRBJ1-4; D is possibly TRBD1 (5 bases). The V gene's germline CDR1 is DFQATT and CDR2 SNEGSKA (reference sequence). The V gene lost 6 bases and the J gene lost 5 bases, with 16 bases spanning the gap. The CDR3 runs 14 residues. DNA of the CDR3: TGCAGTGCCCAGCCGGGGGGGATGAATGAAAAACTGTTTTTT. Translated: CSAQPGGMNEKLFF.

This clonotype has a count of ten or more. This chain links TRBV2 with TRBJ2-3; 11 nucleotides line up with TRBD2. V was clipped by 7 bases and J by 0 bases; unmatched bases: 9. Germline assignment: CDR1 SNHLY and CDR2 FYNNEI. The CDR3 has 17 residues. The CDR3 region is CASITSGSPSSTDTQYF. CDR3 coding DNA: TGTGCCAGCATCACTAGCGGGAGCCCCTCTAGCACAGATACGCAGTATTTT. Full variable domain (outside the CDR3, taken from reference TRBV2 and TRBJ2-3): EPEVTQTPSHQVTQMGQEVILRCVPISNHLYFYWYRQILGQKVEFLVSFYNNEISEKSEIFDDQFSVERPDGSNFTLKIRSTKLEDSAMYFCASITSGSPSSTDTQYFGPGTRLTVL.

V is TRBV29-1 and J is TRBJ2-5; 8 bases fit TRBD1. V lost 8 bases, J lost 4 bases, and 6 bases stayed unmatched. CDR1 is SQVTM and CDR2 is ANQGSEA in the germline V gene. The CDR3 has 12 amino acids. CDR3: CSILTGAETQYF. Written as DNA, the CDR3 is TGCAGCATTCTGACAGGGGCAGAGACCCAGTACTTC.

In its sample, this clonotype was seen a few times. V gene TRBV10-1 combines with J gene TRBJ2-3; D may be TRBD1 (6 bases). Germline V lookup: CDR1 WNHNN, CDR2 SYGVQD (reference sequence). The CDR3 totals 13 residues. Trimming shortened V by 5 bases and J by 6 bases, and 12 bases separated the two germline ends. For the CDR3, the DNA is TGCGCCAGCAGTAACAGGGTTTCGGATACGCAGTATTTT. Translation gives CASSNRVSDTQYF.

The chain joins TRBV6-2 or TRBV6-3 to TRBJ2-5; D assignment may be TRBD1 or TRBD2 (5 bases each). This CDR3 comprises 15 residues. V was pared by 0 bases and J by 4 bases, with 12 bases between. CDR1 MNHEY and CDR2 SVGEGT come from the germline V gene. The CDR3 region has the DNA TGTGCCAGCAGTTACTCGAATGGGGGTGGAGAGACCCAGTACTTC. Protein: CASSYSNGGGETQYF.

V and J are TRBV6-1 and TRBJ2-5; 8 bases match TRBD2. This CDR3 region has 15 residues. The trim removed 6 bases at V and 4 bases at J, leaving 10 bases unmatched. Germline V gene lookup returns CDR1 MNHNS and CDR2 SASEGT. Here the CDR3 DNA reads TGTGCCAGCAGCTCCGGGACTAGAATGATAGAGACCCAGTACTTC. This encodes CASSSGTRMIETQYF.

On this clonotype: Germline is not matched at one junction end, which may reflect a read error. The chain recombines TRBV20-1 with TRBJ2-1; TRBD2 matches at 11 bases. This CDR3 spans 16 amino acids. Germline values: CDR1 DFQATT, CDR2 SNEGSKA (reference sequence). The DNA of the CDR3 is TGCAGTGCTCCTCCTAGCGGGGGGACCCTTTACAATGAACAGTTCTTC. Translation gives CSAPPSGGTLYNEQFF.

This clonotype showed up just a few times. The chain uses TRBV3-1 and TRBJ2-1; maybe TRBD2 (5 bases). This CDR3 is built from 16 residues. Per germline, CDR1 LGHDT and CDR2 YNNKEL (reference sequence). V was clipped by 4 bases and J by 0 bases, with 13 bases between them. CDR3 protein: CASSPGVGNSYNEQFF. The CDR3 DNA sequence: TGTGCCAGCAGCCCCGGGGTCGGGAACTCCTACAATGAGCAGTTCTTC.

The CDR3 region has the DNA TGCGCCAGCAGTGACCGGACAGGGAGGTTTGAAAAACTGTTTTTT. Its protein product is CASSDRTGRFEKLFF. The chain carries TRBV10-1 and TRBJ1-4; 8 nucleotides line up with TRBD1. Germline CDR1 reads WNHNN; CDR2 reads SYGVQD (reference sequence). The junction had 7 bases not matched to a gene; V was cut back by 3 bases and J by 7 bases. There are 15 residues in the CDR3.

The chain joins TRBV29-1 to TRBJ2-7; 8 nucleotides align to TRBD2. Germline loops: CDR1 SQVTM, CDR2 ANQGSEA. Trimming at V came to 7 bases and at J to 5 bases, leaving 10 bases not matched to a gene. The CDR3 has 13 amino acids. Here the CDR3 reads CSASGGGGHEQYF. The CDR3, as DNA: TGCAGCGCCTCCGGGGGGGGGGGGCACGAGCAGTACTTC.

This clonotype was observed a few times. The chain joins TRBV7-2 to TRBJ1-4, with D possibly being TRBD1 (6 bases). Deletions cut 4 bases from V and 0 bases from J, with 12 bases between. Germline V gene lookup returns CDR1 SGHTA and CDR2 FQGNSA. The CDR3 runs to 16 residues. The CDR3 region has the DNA TGTGCCAGCAGCTCGCGGACAGTTGCAACTAATGAAAAACTGTTTTTT. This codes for CASSSRTVATNEKLFF.

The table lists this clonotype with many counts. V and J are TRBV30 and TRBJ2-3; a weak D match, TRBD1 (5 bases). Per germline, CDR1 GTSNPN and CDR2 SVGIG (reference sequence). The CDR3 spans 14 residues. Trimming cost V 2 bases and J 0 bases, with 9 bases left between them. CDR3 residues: CAWSPTVSTDTQYF. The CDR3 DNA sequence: TGTGCCTGGAGTCCGACAGTTAGCACAGATACGCAGTATTTT.

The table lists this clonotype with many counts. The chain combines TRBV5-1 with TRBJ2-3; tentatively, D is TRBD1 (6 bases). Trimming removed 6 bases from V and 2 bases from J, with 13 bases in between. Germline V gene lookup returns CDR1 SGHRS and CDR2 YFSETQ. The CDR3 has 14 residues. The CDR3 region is CASTMGHLTDTQYF. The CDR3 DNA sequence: TGCGCCAGCACCATGGGACACCTCACAGATACGCAGTATTTT.

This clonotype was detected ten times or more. In DNA form, the CDR3 reads TGTGCCAGCACCACCCGGGGGGGTACGCAGTATTTT. It codes for CASTTRGGTQYF. The gene calls are TRBV28 and TRBJ2-3, with 8 bases matching TRBD2. CDR1 is MDHEN and CDR2 is SYDVKM in the germline V gene. This CDR3 has 12 residues. Unmatched junction bases numbered 5, after V lost 7 bases and J lost 8 bases.

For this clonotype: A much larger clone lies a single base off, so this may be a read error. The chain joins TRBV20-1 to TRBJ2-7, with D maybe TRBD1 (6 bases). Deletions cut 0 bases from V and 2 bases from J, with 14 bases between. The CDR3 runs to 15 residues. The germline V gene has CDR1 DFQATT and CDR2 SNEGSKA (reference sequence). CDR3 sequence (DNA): TGCAGTGCTAGAGATCTCAAGACAGGAACCTACGAGCAGTACTTC. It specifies CSARDLKTGTYEQYF.

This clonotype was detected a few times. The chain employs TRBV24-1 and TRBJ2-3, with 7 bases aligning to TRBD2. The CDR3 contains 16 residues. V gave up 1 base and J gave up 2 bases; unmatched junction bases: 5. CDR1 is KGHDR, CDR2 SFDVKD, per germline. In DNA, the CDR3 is TGTGCCACCAGTGATTTAGGCGGGAGCCACACAGATACGCAGTATTTT. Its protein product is CATSDLGGSHTDTQYF.

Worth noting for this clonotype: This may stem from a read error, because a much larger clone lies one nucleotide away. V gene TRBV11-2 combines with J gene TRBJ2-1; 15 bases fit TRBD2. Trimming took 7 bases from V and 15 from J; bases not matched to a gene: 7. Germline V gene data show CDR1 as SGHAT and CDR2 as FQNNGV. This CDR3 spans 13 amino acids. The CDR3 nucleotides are TGTGCCAGCACCGTCGGACTAGCGGGGGGGGGGTTCTTC. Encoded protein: CASTVGLAGGGFF.

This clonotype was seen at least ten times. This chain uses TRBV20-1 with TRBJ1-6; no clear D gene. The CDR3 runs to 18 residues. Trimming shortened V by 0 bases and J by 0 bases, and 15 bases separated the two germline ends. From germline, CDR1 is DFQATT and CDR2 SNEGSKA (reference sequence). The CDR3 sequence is CSARDVGNSSSYNSPLHF. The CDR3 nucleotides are TGCAGTGCTAGAGATGTCGGGAACAGCAGCTCCTATAATTCACCCCTCCACTTT.

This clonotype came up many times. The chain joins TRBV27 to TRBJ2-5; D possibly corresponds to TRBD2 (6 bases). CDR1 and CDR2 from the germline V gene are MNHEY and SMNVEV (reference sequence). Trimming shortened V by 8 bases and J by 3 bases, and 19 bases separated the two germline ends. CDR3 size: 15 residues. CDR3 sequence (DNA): TGTGCCAGCGCAGGACTATCAAAGAGCAAAGAGACCCAGTACTTC. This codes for CASAGLSKSKETQYF.